A selection of T cell receptor beta chains follows, all from one sample in a study of blood T cell repertoires in COVID-19. Only in-frame clones appear in the TCRdb table, and some are missing; sequencing was by immunoSEQ multiplex PCR. The table records about 87,000 clones, 60% to 80% of them present only once. Sequencing was carried out using peripheral blood. The receptors shown here come from a woman aged 45-60 years with acute or convalescent COVID-19. Each CDR3 is given with its conserved first and last residue. Each record gives: J gene, V gene, CDR3 protein.

TRBJ1-5 | TRBV10-2 | CASSVGGEQPQHF
TRBJ2-7 | TRBV6-5 | CASSYSGDSSYEQYF
TRBJ1-4 | TRBV28 | CATHRRGSGEKLFF
TRBJ2-2 | TRBV4-3 | CASSQRSAGETTGELFF
TRBJ2-1 | TRBV19 | CASRPGLAGFYNEQFF
TRBJ2-7 | TRBV2 | CASRARDTSEQYF
TRBJ2-1 | TRBV11-1 | CASSLLANEQFF
TRBJ1-5 | TRBV5-1 | CASSLDTNQPQHF
TRBJ1-6 | TRBV15 | CATGQELNSPLHF
TRBJ1-2 | TRBV7-9 | CASSPDRARGYTF